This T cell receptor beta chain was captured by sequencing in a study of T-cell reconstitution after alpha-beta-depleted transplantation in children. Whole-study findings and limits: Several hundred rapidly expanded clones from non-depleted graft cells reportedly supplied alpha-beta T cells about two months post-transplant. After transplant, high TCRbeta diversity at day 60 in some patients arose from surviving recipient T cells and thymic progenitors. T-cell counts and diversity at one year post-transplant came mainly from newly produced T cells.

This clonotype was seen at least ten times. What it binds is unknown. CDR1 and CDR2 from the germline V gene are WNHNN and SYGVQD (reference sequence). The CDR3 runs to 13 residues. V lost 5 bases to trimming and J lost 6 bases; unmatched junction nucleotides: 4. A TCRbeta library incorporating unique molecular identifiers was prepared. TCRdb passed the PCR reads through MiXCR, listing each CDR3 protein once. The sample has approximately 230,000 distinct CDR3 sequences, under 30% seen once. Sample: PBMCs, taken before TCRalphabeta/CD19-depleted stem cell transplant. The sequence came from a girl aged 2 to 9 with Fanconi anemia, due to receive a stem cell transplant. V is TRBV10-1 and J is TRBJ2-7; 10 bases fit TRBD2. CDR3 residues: CASSLGLASEQYF. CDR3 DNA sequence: TGCGCCAGCAGTCTGGGACTAGCGTCCGAGCAGTACTTC.